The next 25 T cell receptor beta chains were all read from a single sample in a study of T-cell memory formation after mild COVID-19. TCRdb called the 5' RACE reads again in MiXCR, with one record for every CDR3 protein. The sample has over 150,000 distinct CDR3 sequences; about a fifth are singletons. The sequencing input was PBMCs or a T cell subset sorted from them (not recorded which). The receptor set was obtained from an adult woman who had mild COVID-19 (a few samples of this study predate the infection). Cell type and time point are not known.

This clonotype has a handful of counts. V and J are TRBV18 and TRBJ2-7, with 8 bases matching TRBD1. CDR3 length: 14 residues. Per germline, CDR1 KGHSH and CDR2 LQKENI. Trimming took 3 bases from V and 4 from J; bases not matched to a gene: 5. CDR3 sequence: CASSPQGARYEQYF. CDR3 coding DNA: TGTGCCAGCTCACCTCAGGGGGCTAGATACGAGCAGTACTTC.

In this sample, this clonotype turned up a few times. Written as DNA, the CDR3 is TGTGCCAGCAGTTGGTTCGGGGATGAGCAGTTCTTC. It is translated as CASSWFGDEQFF. V is TRBV6-2 or TRBV6-3 and J is TRBJ2-1; a possible D gene is TRBD2 (5 bases). Germline assignment: CDR1 MNHEY and CDR2 SVGEGT. The CDR3 sequence is 12 residues long. V lost 4 bases and J 8 bases, leaving 9 bases between the germline ends.

CDR3 region: CASSLDPSGANVLTF. The CDR3 DNA sequence: TGTGCCAGCAGCTTGGATCCCTCTGGGGCCAACGTCCTGACTTTC. This sequence joins TRBV5-6 and TRBJ2-6; no clear D. This CDR3 region has 15 residues. V dropped 0 bases and J dropped 0 bases, with 4 bases sitting between them. Germline CDR1 is SGHDT and CDR2 is YYEEEE. Combining the CDR3 with reference TRBV5-6 and TRBJ2-6 gives the whole variable domain DAGVTQSPTHLIKTRGQQVTLRCSPKSGHDTVSWYQQALGQGPQFIFQYYEEEERQRGNFPDRFSGHQFPNYSSELNVNALLLGDSALYLCASSLDPSGANVLTFGAGSRLTVL.

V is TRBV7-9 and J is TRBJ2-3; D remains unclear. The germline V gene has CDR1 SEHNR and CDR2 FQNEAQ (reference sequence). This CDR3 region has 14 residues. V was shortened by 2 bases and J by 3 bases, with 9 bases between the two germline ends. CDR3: CASSLSDSTDTQYF. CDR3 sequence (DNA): TGTGCCAGCAGCTTATCTGACTCTACAGATACGCAGTATTTT.

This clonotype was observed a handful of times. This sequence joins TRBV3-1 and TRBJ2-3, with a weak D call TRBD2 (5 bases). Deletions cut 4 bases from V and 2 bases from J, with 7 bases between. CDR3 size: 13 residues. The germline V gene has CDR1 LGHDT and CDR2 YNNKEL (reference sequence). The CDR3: CASSLRATDTQYF. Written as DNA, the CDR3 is TGTGCCAGCAGCCTGAGGGCCACAGATACGCAGTATTTT.

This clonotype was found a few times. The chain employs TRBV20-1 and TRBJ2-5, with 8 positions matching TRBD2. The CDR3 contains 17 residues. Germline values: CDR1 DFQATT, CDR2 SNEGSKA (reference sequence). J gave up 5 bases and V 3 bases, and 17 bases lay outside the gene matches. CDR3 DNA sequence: TGCAGTGCTAGTCCTCTGCGCGGGGGGTTCTGGACGGAGACCCAGTACTTC. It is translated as CSASPLRGGFWTETQYF.

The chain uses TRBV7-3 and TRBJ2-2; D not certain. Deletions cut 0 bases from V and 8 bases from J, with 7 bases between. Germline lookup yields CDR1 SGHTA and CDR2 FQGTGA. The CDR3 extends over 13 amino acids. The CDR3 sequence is CASSLTLVGELFF. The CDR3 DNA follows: TGTGCCAGCAGCTTAACGCTCGTGGGGGAGCTGTTTTTT.

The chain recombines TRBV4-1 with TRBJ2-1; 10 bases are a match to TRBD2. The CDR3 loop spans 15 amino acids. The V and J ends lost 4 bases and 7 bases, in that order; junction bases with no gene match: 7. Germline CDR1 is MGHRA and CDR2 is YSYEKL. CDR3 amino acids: CASSLEVLAGNEQFF. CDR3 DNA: TGCGCCAGCAGCCTCGAAGTACTAGCGGGAAATGAGCAGTTCTTC.

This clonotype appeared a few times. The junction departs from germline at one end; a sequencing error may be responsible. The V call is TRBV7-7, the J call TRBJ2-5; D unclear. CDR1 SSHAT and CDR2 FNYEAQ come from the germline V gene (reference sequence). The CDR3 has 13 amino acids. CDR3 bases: TGTGCTAGCAGCTTAGTCCTCCGGGAGACCCAGTACTTC. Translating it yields CASSLVLRETQYF.

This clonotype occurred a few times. CDR3 protein: CASSLESGGSYNEQFF. In nucleotides, the CDR3 is TGCGCCAGCAGCTTGGAATCTGGGGGATCCTACAATGAGCAGTTCTTC. The chain combines TRBV5-1 with TRBJ2-1; D possibly uses TRBD1 or TRBD2 (5 bases each). The CDR3 consists of 16 residues. V was clipped by 0 bases and J by 1 base, with 11 bases between them. In germline, CDR1 is SGHRS, CDR2 YFSETQ.

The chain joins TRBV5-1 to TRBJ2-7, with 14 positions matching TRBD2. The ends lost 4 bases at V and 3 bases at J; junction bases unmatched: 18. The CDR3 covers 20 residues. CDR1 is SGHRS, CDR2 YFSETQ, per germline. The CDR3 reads CASSPQSTGTSGGSFYEQYF. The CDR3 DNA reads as TGCGCCAGCAGCCCACAGTCAACCGGGACTAGCGGGGGATCTTTCTACGAGCAGTACTTC. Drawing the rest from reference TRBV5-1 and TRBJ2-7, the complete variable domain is KAGVTQTPRYLIKTRGQQVTLSCSPISGHRSVSWYQQTPGQGLQFLFEYFSETQRNKGNFPGRFSGRQFSNSRSEMNVSTLELGDSALYLCASSPQSTGTSGGSFYEQYFGPGTRLTVT.

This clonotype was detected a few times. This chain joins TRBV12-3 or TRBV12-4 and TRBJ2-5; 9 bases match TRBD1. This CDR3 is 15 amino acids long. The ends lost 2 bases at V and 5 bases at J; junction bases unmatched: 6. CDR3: CASSLTGGFVETQYF. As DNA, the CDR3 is TGTGCCAGCAGTTTAACAGGGGGCTTTGTGGAGACCCAGTACTTC.

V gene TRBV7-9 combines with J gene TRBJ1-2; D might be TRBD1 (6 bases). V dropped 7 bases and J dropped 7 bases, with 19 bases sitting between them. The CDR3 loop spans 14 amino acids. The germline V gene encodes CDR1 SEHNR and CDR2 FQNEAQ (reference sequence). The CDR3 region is CASTLVEGEAGYTF. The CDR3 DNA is TGTGCCAGCACCCTAGTAGAGGGGGAAGCTGGCTACACCTTC.

The CDR3 coding sequence is TGCGCCAGCAGCCAAGCTTTGGGATTCGGCGAGCAGTACTTC. It is translated as CASSQALGFGEQYF. The rearrangement uses TRBV4-1 and TRBJ2-7, with D unclear. The V gene's germline CDR1 is MGHRA and CDR2 YSYEKL. The CDR3 spans 14 residues. V was shortened by 1 base and J by 6 bases, with 13 bases between the two germline ends.

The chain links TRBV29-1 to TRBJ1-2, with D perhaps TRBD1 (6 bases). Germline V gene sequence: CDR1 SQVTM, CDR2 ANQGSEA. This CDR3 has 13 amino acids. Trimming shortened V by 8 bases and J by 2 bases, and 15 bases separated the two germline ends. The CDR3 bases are TGCAGCTCGAGCAGGGGTGAGAACTATGGCTACACCTTC. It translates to CSSSRGENYGYTF.

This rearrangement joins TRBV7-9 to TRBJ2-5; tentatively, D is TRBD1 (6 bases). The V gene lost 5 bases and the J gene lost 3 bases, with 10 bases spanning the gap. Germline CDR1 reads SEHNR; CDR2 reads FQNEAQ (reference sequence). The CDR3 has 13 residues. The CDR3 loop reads CASSVRTEETQYF. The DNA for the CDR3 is TGTGCCAGCAGCGTCAGGACAGAAGAGACCCAGTACTTC.

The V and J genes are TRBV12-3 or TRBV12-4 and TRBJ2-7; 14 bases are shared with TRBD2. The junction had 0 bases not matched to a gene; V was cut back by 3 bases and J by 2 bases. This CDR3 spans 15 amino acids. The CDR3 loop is CASSLGLAGAYEQYF. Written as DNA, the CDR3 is TGTGCCAGCAGTTTGGGACTAGCGGGAGCCTACGAGCAGTACTTC.

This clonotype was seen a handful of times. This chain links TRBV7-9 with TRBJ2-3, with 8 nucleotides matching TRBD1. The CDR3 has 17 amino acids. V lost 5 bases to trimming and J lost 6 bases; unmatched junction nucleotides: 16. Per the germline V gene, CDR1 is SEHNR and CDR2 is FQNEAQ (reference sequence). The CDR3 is CASSLPRGQTPLDTQYF. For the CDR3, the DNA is TGTGCCAGCAGCCTACCCAGGGGGCAGACCCCTCTTGATACGCAGTATTTT.

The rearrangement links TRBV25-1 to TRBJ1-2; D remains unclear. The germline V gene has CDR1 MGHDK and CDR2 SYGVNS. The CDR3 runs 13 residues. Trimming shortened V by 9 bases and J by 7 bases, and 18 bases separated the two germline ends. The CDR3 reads CASPQFGSGGYTF. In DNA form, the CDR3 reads TGTGCCAGTCCACAATTCGGGTCGGGTGGCTACACCTTC.

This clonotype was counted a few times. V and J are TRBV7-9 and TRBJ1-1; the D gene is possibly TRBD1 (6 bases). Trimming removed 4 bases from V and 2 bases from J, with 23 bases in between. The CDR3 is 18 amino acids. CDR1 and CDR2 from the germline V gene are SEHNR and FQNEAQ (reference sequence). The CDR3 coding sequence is TGTGCCAGCAGCTCCCCGGGCGACAGGACGGGGACTAACACTGAAGCTTTCTTT. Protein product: CASSSPGDRTGTNTEAFF. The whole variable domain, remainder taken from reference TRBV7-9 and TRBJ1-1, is DTGVSQNPRHKITKRGQNVTFRCDPISEHNRLYWYRQTLGQGPEFLTYFQNEAQLEKSRLLSDRFSAERPKGSFSTLEIQRTEQGDSAMYLCASSSPGDRTGTNTEAFFGQGTRLTVV.

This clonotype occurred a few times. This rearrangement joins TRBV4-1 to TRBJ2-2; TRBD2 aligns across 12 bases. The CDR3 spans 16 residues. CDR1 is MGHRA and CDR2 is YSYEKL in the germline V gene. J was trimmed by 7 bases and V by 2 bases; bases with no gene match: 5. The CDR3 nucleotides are TGCGCCAGCAGCCAAAGGACTAGCGGGGAGAGCGGGGAGCTGTTTTTT. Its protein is CASSQRTSGESGELFF.

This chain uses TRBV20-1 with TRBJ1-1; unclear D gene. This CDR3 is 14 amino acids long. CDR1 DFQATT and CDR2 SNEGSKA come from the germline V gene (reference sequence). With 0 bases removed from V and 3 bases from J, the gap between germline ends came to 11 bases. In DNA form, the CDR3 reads TGCAGTGCTAGAGAGAGATTTAGCGACACTGAAGCTTTCTTT. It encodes CSARERFSDTEAFF.

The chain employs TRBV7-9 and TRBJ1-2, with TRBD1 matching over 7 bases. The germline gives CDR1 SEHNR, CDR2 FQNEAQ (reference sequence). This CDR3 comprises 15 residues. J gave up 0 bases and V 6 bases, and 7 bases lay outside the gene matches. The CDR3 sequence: CASSPPGQPNYGYTF. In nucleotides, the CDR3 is TGTGCCAGCAGTCCACCGGGACAGCCTAACTATGGCTACACCTTC.

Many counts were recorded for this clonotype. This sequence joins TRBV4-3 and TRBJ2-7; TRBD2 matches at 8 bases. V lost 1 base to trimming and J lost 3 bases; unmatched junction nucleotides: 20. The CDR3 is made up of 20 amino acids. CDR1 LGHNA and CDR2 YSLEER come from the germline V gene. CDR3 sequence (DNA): TGCGCCAGCAGCCAAGGCCCCGACCCACACTCAGTAGCGGGGTACTACGAGCAGTACTTC. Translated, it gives CASSQGPDPHSVAGYYEQYF.

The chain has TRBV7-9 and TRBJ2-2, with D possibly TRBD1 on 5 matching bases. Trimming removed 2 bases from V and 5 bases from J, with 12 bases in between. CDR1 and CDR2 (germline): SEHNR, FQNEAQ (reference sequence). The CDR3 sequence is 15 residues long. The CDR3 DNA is TGTGCCAGCAGCTTACCGCTAGGGGTAACCGGGGAGCTGTTTTTT. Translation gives CASSLPLGVTGELFF.